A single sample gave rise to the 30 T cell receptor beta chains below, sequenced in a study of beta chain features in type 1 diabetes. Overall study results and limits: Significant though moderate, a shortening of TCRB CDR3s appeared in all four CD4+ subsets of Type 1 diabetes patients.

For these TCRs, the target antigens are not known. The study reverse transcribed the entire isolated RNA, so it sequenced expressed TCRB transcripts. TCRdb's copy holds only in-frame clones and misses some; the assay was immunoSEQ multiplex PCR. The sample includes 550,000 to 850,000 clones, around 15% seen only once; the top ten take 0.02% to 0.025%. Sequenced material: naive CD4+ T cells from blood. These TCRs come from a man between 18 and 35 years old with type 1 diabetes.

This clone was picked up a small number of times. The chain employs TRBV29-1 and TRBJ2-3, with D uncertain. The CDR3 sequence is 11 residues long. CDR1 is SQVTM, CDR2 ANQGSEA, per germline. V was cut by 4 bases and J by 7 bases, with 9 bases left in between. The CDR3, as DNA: TGCAGCGTTGTGACCTTGAATACGCAGTATTTT. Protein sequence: CSVVTLNTQYF.

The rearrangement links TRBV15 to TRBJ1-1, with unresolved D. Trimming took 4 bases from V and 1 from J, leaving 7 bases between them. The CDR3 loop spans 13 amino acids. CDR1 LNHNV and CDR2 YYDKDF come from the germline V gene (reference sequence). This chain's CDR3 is CATSTGRNTEAFF. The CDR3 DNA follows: TGTGCCACCAGCACCGGCCGGAACACTGAAGCTTTCTTT. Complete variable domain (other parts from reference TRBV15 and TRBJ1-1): DAMVIQNPRYQVTQFGKPVTLSCSQTLNHNVMYWYQQKSSQAPKLLFHYYDKDFNNEADTPDNFQSRRPNTSFCFLDIRSPGLGDTAMYLCATSTGRNTEAFFGQGTRLTVV.

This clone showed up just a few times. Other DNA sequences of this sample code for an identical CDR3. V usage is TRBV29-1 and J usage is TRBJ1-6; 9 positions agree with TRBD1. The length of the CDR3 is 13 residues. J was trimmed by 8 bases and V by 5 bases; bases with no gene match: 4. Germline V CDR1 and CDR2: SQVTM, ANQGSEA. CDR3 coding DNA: TGCAGCGTTCGAGACAGGGGGGATTCACCCCTCCACTTT. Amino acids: CSVRDRGDSPLHF.

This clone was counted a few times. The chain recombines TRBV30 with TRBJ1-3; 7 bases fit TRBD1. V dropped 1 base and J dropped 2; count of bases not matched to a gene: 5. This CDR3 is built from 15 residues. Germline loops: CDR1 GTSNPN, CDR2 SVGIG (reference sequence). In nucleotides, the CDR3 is TGTGCCTGGAGTGGACAGGGATTAGCTGGAAACACCATATATTTT. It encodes CAWSGQGLAGNTIYF.

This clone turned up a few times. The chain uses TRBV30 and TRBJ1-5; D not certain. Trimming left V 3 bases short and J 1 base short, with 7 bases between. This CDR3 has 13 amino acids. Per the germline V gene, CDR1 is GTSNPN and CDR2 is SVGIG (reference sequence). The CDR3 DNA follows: TGTGCCTGGAGGGAGGACAGCAATCAGCCCCAGCATTTT. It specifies CAWREDSNQPQHF.

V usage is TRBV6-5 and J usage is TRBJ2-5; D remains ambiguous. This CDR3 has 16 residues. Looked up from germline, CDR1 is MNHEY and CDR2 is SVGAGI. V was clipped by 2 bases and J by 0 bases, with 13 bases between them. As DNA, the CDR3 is TGTGCCAGCAGTTACGGCCAGGTGATGTACCAAGAGACCCAGTACTTC. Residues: CASSYGQVMYQETQYF.

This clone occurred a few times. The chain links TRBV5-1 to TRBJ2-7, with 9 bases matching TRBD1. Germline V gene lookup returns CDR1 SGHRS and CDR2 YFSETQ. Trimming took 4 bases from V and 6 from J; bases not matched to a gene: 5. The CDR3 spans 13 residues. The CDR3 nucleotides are TGCGCCAGCAGCACCGGGACAGGGAGCGAGCAGTACTTC. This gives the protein CASSTGTGSEQYF.

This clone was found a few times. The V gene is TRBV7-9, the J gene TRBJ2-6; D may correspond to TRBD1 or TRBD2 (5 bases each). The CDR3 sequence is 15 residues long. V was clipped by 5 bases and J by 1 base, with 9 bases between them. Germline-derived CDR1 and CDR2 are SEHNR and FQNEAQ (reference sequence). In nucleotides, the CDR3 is TGTGCCAGCAGCCGAGGGGAGTCTGGGGCCAACGTCCTGACTTTC. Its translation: CASSRGESGANVLTF.

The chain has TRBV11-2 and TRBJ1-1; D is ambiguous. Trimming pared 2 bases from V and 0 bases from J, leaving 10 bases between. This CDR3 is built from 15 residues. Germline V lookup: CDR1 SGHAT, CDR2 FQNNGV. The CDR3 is CASSLIESMNTEAFF. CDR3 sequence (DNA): TGTGCCAGCAGCTTAATTGAATCGATGAACACTGAAGCTTTCTTT.

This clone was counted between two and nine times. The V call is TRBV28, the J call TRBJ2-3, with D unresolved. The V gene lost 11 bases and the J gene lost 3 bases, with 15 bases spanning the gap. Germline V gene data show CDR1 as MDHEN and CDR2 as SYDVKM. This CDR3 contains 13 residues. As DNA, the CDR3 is TGTGCCTGCGCTGGGGATGGTACAGATACGCAGTATTTT. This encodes CACAGDGTDTQYF.

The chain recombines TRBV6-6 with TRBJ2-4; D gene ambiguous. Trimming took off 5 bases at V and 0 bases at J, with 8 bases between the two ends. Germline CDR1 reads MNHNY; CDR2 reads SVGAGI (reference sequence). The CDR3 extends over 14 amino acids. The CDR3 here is CASSGTVAKNIQYF. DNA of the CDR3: TGTGCCAGCAGTGGAACGGTAGCCAAAAACATTCAGTACTTC.

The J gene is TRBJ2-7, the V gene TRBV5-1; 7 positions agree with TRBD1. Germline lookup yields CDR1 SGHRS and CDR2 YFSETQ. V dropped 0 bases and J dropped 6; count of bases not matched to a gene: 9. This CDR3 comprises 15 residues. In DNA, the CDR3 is TGCGCCAGCAGCTTGGCCGGGACAGAAGTCGGCGAGCAGTACTTC. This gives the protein CASSLAGTEVGEQYF. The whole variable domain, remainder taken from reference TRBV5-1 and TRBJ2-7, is KAGVTQTPRYLIKTRGQQVTLSCSPISGHRSVSWYQQTPGQGLQFLFEYFSETQRNKGNFPGRFSGRQFSNSRSEMNVSTLELGDSALYLCASSLAGTEVGEQYFGPGTRLTVT.

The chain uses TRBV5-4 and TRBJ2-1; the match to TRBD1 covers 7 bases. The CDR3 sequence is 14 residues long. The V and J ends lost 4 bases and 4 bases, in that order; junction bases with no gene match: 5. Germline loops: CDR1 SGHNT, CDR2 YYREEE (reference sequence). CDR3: CASSEGQQYNEQFF. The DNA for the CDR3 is TGTGCCAGCAGCGAGGGACAGCAATACAATGAGCAGTTCTTC. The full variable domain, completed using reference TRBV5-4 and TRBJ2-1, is ETGVTQSPTHLIKTRGQQVTLRCSSQSGHNTVSWYQQALGQGPQFIFQYYREEENGRGNFPPRFSGLQFPNYSSELNVNALELDDSALYLCASSEGQQYNEQFFGPGTRLTVL.

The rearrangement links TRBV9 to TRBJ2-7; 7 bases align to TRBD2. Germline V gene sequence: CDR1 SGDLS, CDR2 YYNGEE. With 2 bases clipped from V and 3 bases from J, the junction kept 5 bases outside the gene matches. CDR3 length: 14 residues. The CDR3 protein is CASSVDGGSYEQYF. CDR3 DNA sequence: TGTGCCAGCAGCGTGGACGGGGGGAGCTACGAGCAGTACTTC.

The CDR3 sequence: CASSLGREDGYTF. CDR3 in DNA: TGTGCCAGCAGCTTAGGTAGGGAAGATGGCTACACCTTC. The V call is TRBV7-9, the J call TRBJ1-2; D call uncertain. CDR1 and CDR2 from the germline V gene are SEHNR and FQNEAQ (reference sequence). The CDR3 has 13 amino acids. With 1 base removed from V and 6 bases from J, the gap between germline ends came to 9 bases.

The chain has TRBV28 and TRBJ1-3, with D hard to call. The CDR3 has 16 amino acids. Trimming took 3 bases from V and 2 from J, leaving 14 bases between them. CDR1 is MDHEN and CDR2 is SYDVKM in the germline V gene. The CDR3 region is CASSFPLTGAGNTIYF. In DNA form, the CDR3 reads TGTGCCAGCAGTTTTCCGCTCACCGGGGCTGGAAACACCATATATTTT.

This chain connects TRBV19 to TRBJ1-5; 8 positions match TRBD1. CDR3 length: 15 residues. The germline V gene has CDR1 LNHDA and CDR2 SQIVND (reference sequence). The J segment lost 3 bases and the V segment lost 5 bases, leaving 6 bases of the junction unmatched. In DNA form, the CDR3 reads TGTGCCAGTAGTGTGGGGGACAGGATCAATCAGCCCCAGCATTTT. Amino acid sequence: CASSVGDRINQPQHF.

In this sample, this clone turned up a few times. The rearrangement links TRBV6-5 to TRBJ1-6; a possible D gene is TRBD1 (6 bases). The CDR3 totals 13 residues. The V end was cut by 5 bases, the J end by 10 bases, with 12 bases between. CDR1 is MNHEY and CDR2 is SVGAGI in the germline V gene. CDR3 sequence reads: CASSAGVGSPLHF. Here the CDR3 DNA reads TGTGCCAGCAGTGCAGGGGTCGGATCACCCCTCCACTTT.

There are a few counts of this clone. The DNA for the CDR3 is TGTGCCAGCAGCTTAGGGGACATGGGGACCCAGTACTTC. This gives the protein CASSLGDMGTQYF. The chain carries TRBV11-2 and TRBJ2-5; tentative D call: TRBD1 (6 bases). This CDR3 region has 13 residues. Germline V gives CDR1 SGHAT, CDR2 FQNNGV. Trimming cost V 1 base and J 7 bases, with 10 bases left between them.

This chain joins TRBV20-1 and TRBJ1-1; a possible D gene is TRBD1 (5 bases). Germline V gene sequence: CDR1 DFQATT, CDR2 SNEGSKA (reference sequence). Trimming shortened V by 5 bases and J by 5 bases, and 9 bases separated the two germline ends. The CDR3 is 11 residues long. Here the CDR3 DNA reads TGCAGTGCTCCTCGACAGACTGAAGCTTTCTTT. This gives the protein CSAPRQTEAFF.

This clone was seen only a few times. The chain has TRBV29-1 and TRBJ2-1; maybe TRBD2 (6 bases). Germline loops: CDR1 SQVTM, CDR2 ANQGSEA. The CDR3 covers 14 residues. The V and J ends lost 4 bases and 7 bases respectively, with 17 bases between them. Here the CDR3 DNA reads TGCAGCGTTGCCGCGTGGGTGGAGGGTAATGAGCAGTTCTTC. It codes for CSVAAWVEGNEQFF.

Here the CDR3 reads CASSLAAGGETQYF. CDR3 coding DNA: TGTGCCAGCAGCTTAGCGGCCGGGGGTGAGACCCAGTACTTC. The chain carries TRBV7-9 and TRBJ2-5; tentative D call: TRBD2 (6 bases). The CDR3 consists of 14 residues. The germline V gene has CDR1 SEHNR and CDR2 FQNEAQ (reference sequence). V was pared by 0 bases and J by 5 bases, with 10 bases between.

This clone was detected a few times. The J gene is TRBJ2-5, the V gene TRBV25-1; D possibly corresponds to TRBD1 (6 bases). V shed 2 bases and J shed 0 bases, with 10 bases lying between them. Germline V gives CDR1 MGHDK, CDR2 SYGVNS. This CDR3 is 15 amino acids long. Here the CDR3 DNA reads TGTGCCAGCAGTGAAGGGCAGGGGTACCAAGAGACCCAGTACTTC. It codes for CASSEGQGYQETQYF.

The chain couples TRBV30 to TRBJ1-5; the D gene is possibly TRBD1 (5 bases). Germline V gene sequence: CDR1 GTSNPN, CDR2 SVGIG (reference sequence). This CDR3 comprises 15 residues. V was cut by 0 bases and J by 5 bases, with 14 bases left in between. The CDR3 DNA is TGTGCCTGGAGTGTTGGGGCCCCCGGCGATCAGCCCCAGCATTTT. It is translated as CAWSVGAPGDQPQHF.

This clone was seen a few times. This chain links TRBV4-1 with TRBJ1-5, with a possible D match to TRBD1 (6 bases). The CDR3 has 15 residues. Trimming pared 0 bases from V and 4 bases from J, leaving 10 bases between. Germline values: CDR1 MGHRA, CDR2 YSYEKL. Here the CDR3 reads CASSQEGTMNQPQHF. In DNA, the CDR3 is TGCGCCAGCAGCCAAGAGGGGACAATGAATCAGCCCCAGCATTTT.

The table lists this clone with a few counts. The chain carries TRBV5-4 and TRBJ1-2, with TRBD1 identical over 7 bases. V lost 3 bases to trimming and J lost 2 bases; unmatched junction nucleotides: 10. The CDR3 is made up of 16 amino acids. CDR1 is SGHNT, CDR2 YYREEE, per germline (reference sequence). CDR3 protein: CASSSSTGIINYGYTF. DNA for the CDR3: TGTGCCAGCAGCTCCTCGACAGGGATAATCAACTATGGCTACACCTTC.

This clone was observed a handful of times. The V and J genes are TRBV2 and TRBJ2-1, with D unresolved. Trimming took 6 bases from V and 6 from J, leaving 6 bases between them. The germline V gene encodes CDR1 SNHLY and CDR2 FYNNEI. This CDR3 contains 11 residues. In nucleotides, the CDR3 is TGTGCCAGCAGAGCCTTCAATGAGCAGTTCTTC. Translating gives CASRAFNEQFF.

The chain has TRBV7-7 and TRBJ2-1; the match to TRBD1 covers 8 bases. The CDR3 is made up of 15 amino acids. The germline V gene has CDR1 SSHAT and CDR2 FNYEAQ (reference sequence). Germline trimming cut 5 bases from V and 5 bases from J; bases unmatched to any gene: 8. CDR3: CASSQGQVKDNEQFF. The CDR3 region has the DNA TGTGCCAGCAGCCAGGGACAGGTTAAGGACAATGAGCAGTTCTTC.

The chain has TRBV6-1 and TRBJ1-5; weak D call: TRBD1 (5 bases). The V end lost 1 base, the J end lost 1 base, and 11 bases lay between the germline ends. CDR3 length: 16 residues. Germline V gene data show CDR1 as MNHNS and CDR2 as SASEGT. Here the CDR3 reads CASSEVGGSSNQPQHF. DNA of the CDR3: TGTGCCAGCAGTGAAGTCGGGGGATCGAGCAATCAGCCCCAGCATTTT.

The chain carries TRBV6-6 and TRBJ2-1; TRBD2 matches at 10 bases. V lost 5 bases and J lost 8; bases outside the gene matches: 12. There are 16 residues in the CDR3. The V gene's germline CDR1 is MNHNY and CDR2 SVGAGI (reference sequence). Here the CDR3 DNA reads TGTGCCAGCAGTAAAATAGCGGGGGGAATGGTGGATGAGCAGTTCTTC. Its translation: CASSKIAGGMVDEQFF.